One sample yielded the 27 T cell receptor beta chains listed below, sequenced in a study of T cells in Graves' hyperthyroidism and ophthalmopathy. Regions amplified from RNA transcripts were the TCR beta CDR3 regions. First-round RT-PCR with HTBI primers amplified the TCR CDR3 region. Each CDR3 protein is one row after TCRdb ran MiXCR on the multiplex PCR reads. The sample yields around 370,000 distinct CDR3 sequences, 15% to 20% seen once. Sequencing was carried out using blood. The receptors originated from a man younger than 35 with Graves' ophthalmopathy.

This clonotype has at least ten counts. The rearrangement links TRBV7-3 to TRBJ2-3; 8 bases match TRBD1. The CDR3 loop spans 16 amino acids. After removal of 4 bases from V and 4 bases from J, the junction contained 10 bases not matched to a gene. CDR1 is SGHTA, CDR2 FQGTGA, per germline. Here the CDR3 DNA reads TGTGCCAGCAGCTCAACCGGGACAGGAAGGTCAGATACGCAGTATTTT. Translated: CASSSTGTGRSDTQYF. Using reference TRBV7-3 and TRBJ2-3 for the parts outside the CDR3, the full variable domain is GAGVSQTPSNKVTEKGKYVELRCDPISGHTALYWYRQSLGQGPEFLIYFQGTGAADDSGLPNDRFFAVRPEGSVSTLKIQRTERGDSAVYLCASSSTGTGRSDTQYFGPGTRLTVL.

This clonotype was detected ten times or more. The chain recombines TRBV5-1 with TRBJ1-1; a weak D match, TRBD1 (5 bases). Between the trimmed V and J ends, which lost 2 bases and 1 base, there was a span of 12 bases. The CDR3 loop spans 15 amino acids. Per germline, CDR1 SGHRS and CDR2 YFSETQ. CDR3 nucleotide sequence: TGCGCCAGCAGCTTCGCATCGGGGGAGAACACTGAAGCTTTCTTT. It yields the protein CASSFASGENTEAFF.

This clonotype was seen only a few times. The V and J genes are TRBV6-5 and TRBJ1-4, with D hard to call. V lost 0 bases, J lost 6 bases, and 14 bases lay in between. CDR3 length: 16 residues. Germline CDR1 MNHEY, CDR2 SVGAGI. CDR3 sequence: CASSYSKKGEYEKLFF. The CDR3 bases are TGTGCCAGCAGTTACTCGAAAAAGGGAGAGTATGAAAAACTGTTTTTT.

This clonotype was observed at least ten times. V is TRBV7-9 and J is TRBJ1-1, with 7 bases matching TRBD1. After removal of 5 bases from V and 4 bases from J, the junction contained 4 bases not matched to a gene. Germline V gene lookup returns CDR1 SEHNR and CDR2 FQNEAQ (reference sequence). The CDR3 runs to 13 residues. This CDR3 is CASSIPGGTEAFF. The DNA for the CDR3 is TGTGCCAGCAGCATCCCAGGGGGCACTGAAGCTTTCTTT.

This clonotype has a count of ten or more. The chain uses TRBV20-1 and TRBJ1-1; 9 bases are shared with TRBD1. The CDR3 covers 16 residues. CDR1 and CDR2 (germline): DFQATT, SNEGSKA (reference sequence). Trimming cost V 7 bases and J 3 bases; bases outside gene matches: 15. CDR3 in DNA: TGCAGTGGCCCGCCCCGGGACAGGGCGGTGTACACTGAAGCTTTCTTT. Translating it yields CSGPPRDRAVYTEAFF.

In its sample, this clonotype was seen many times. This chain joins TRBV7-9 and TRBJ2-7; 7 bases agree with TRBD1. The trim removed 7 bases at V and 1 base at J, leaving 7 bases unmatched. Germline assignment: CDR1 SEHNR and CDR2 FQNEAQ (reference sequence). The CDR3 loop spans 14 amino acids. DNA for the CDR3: TGTGCCAGCACAAGGACAGGTGGGTCCTACGAGCAGTACTTC. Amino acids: CASTRTGGSYEQYF.

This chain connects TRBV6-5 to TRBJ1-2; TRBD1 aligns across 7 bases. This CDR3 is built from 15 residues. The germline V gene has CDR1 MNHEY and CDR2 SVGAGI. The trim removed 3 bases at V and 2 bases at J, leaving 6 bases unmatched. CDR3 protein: CASSYRRGSNYGYTF. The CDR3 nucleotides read TGTGCCAGCAGTTATCGCAGGGGGAGCAACTATGGCTACACCTTC.

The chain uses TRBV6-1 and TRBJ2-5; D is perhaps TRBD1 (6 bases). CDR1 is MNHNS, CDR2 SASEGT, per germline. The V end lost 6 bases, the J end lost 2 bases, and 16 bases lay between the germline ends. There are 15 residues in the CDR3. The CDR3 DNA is TGTGCCAGCAGCCCCGGGACAAGACAACAAGAGACCCAGTACTTC. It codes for CASSPGTRQQETQYF.

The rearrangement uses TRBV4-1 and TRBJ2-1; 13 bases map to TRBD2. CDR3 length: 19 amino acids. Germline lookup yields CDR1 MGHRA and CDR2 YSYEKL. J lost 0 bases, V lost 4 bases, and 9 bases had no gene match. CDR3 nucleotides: TGCGCCAGCAGCCCGGGACTAGCGGGGTCCAAGAGCTCCTACAATGAGCAGTTCTTC. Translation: CASSPGLAGSKSSYNEQFF.

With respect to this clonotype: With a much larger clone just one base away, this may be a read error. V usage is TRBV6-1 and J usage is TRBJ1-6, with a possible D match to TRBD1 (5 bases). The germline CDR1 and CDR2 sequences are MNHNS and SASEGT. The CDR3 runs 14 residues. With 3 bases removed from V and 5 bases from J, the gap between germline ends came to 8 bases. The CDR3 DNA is TGTGCCAGCAGTGAGGGACTAGATAATTCACCCCTCCACTTT. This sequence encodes CASSEGLDNSPLHF.

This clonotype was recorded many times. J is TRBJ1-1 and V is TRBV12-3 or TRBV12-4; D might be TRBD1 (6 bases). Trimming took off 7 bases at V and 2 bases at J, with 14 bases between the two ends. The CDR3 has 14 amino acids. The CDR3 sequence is CASTPDRFNTEAFF. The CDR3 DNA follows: TGTGCCAGCACCCCTGACAGGTTTAACACTGAAGCTTTCTTT.

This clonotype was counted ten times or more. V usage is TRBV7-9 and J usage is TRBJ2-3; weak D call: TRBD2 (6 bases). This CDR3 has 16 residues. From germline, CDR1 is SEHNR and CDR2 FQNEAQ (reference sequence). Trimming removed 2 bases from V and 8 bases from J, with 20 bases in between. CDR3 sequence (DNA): TGTGCCAGCAGCTTACGGGGGAGCGTCCCGAGGGGTACGCAGTATTTT. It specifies CASSLRGSVPRGTQYF.

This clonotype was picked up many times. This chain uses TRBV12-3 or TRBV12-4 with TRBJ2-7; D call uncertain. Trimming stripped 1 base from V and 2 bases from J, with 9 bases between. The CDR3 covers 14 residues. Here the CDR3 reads CASSLEGSAYEQYF. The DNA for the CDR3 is TGTGCCAGCAGTTTAGAGGGATCAGCCTACGAGCAGTACTTC.

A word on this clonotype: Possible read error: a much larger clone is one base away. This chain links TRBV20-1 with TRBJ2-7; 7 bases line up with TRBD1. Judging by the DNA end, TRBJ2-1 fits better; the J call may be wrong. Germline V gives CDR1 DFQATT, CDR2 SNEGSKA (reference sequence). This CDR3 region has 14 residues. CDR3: CSASPGTATYEQFF. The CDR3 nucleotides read TGCAGTGCTAGTCCCGGGACAGCAACCTACGAGCAGTTCTTC.

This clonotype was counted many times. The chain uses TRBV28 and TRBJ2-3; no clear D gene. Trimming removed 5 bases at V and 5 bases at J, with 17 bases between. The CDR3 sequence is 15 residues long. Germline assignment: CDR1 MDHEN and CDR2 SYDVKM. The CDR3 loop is CASSRLAPGGDTQYF. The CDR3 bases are TGTGCCAGCAGTCGCCTGGCCCCTGGCGGAGATACGCAGTATTTT.

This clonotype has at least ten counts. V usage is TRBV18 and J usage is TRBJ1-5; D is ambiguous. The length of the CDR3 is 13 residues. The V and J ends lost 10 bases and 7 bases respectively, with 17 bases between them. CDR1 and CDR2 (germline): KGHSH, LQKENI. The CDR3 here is CATIGSLGQPQHF. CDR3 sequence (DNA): TGTGCCACCATAGGGTCCCTGGGGCAGCCCCAGCATTTT.

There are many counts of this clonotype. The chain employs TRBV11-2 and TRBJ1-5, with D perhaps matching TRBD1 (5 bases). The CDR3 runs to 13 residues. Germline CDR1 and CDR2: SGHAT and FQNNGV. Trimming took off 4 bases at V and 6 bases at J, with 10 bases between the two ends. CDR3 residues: CASSWDGLQPQHF. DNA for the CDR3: TGTGCCAGCAGCTGGGACGGCCTTCAGCCCCAGCATTTT.

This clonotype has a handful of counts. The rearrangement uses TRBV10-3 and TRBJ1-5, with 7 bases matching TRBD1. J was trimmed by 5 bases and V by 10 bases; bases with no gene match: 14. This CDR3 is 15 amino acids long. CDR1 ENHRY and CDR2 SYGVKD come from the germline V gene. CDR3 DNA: TGTGCCACCCGGGCCCTTACAGGGGTGGATCAGCCCCAGCATTTT. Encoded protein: CATRALTGVDQPQHF.

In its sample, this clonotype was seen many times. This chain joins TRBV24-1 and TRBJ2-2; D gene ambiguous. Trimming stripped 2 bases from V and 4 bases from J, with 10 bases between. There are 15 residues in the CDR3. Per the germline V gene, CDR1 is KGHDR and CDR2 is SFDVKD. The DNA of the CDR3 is TGTGCCACCAGTGATTCCCCGGTGGGCACCGGGGAGCTGTTTTTT. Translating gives CATSDSPVGTGELFF.

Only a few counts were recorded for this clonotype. The CDR3 protein is CASSLERSRGVGYEQYF. CDR3 DNA: TGTGCCAGCAGCTTAGAGCGGTCTCGAGGTGTGGGGTACGAGCAGTACTTC. The chain has TRBV5-8 and TRBJ2-7; the D gene is possibly TRBD2 (5 bases). V gave up 2 bases and J gave up 4 bases, with 22 bases separating them. This CDR3 is 17 amino acids long. The germline V gene encodes CDR1 SGHTS and CDR2 YDEGEE.

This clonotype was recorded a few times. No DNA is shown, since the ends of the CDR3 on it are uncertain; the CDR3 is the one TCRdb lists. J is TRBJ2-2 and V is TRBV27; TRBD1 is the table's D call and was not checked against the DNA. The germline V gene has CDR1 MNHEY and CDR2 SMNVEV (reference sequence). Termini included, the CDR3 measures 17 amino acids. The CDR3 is CASSVHLQGANTGELFF.

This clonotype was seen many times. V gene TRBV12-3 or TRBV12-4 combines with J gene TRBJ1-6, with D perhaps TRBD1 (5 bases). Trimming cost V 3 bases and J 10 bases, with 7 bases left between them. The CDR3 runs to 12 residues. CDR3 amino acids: CASSFGGSPLHF. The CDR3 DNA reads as TGTGCCAGCAGTTTCGGGGGATCACCCCTCCACTTT.

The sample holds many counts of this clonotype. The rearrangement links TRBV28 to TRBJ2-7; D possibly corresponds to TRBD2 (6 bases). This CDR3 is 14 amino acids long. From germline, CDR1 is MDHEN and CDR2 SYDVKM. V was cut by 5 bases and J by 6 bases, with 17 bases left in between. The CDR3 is CASSRGTTLFEQYF. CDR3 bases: TGTGCCAGCAGTCGGGGGACGACCCTCTTCGAGCAGTACTTC.

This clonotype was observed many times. The CDR3 DNA reads TGTGCCAGCAGCCCAAGGGAGATGAACACTGAAGCTTTCTTT. This encodes CASSPREMNTEAFF. The chain uses TRBV3-1 and TRBJ1-1; D not certain. V was cut by 4 bases and J by 0 bases, with 9 bases left in between. The CDR3 is 14 residues long. Germline V CDR1 and CDR2: LGHDT, YNNKEL (reference sequence).

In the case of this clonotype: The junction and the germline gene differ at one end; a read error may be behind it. CDR3 DNA sequence: TGTGCCAGCAGTTTATTGGGAGAGGCCCAGTACTTC. This translates into CASSLLGEAQYF. The chain combines TRBV27 with TRBJ2-5; a possible D gene is TRBD2 (5 bases). The CDR3 has 12 amino acids. The germline V gene has CDR1 MNHEY and CDR2 SMNVEV (reference sequence).

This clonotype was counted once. CDR3 bases: TGTGCCAGTACAAGGGGACCCCATGAGCAGTTCTTC. It specifies CASTRGPHEQFF. The chain links TRBV19 to TRBJ2-1, with D perhaps matching TRBD1 or TRBD2 (5 bases each). Germline CDR1 and CDR2: LNHDA and SQIVND (reference sequence). The V end was cut by 7 bases, the J end by 8 bases, with 12 bases between. The length of the CDR3 is 12 residues.

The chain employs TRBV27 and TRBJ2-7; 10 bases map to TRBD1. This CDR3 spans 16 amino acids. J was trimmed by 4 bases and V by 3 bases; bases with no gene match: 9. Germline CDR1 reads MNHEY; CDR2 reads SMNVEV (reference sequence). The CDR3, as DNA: TGTGCCAGCAGTTTCTCCGCCGGGACAGGGGTGTACGAGCAGTACTTC. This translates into CASSFSAGTGVYEQYF.